The source of this TCR beta chain is a study of shared clonotypes between healthy human individuals. For the study at large: Participating donors consisted of two women and a few men aged 18 to 49. CD8 memory received one plate per donor, CD8 naive two, CD4 memory three and CD4 naive three. Study results and limitations: A small donor pool kept down the genetic and exposure-history diversity that was represented.

Both subsets, CD45RA+ naive and CD45RA-negative memory, were split from the CD4+ cells. To note about this clone: Antigen unknown.

TCRdb keeps only in-frame clones here, not all; method: immunoSEQ multiplex PCR. The profile shows roughly 1,500,000 clones, under 99% of them singletons. The V gene's germline CDR1 is LGHNA and CDR2 YSLEER. The CDR3 sequence is 13 residues long. The V gene lost 2 bases and the J gene lost 1 base, with 6 bases spanning the gap. The TCR was taken from a man aged 30 to 39 in good health. This rearrangement joins TRBV4-3 to TRBJ2-7; unclear D gene. Sequencing was done on a sample of naive CD4+ T cells sorted from blood. Subset of the sample: CD45RA+ positively selected. Written as DNA, the CDR3 is TGCGCCAGCAGCCAACAGGCGTCCTACGAGCAGTACTTC. Amino acid sequence: CASSQQASYEQYF.